The subject of this entry is one T cell receptor (beta chain). The data belong to a study of patients and donors after allogeneic stem cell transplantation. TCRdb re-called the RT-PCR reads through MiXCR, storing one row per CDR3 protein. The table has more than 150,000 distinct CDR3 sequences, around 41% seen once; the top ten hold 33%. The V segment lost 6 bases and the J segment 4 bases; nucleotides outside the gene matches: 9. The CDR3 length is 18 residues. This clonotype was obtained from a human donor who was either an allogeneic HSCT recipient or a stem cell or donor lymphocyte infusion donor (not recorded which). It is not recorded whose cells these are; they may come from a transplant donor. Sequences were obtained from blood, either unsorted or a sorted T cell fraction (not recorded which). The chain links TRBV12-3 or TRBV12-4 to TRBJ2-2; 15 bases line up with TRBD2. CDR3 in amino acids: CASRQPGLAGGGTGELFF. The CDR3 DNA is TGTGCCAGCAGGCAGCCGGGACTAGCGGGAGGCGGCACCGGGGAGCTGTTTTTT.